This TCR beta chain was profiled in a study of CD8+ T cells in alopecia areata. Study-wide results and caveats: Tofacitinib produced a significant decrease in scalp clonality and in expanded CD8+ clones among the top 100.

This CDR3 contains 18 residues. Germline CDR1 is SGHAT and CDR2 is FQNNGV. Trimming removed 3 bases from V and 2 bases from J; junction bases left unmatched: 13. Extraction and reverse transcription of RNA yielded cDNA as the sequencing template. Method: immunoSEQ multiplex PCR; TCRdb's copy keeps in-frame clones and lacks some. Of about 160,000 clones listed, less than 70% were seen once; the top ten hold roughly 0.91%. Described treatment: oral pan-JAK inhibitor, 5-10 mg twice daily. Remarks on this clone: The antigen remains unidentified.

V gene TRBV11-2 combines with J gene TRBJ2-3, with 8 bases aligning to TRBD2. This sample comprised CD4+ T cells sorted from blood, obtained at week 4, from a patient treated with tofacitinib. This receptor was obtained from a human donor with alopecia areata. The CDR3 spells CASSFRRGRAGDTDTQYF. CDR3 DNA sequence: TGTGCCAGCAGCTTTAGACGTGGGCGAGCGGGGGACACAGATACGCAGTATTTT.